This T cell receptor beta chain was identified in a study of blood T cell repertoires in COVID-19. Study-level information: Sources were T cells, B-cell-depleted T cells, or PBMCs; the material itself was cDNA or gDNA.

CDR1 KGHSH and CDR2 LQKENI come from the germline V gene. The CDR3 runs to 14 residues. Trimming cost V 6 bases and J 5 bases, with 16 bases left between them. Clones were read by immunoSEQ multiplex PCR, and TCRdb kept only the in-frame ones, dropping some. The sample yields more than 200,000 clones, 80% to 90% seen once. The sample comprised peripheral blood. The rearrangement uses TRBV18 and TRBJ1-2; tentatively, D is TRBD1 (5 bases). The source is a woman between 35 and 50 years old with active or convalescent COVID-19. The CDR3 coding sequence is TGTGCCAGCTCCCCCTCCCAGGGCCTATATGGCTACACCTTC. Translation: CASSPSQGLYGYTF.